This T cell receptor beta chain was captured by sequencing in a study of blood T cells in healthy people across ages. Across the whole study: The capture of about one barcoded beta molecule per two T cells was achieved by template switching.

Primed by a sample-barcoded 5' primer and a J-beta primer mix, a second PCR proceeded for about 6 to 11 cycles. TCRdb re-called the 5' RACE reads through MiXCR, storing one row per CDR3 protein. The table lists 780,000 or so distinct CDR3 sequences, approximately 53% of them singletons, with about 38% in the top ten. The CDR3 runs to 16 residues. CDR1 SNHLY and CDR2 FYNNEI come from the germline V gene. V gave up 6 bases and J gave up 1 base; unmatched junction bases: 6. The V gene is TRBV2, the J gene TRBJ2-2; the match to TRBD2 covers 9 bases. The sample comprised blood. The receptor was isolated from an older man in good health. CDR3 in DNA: TGTGCCAGCAGCTTTAGCGGGAGTAAGAACACCGGGGAGCTGTTTTTT. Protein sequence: CASSFSGSKNTGELFF.